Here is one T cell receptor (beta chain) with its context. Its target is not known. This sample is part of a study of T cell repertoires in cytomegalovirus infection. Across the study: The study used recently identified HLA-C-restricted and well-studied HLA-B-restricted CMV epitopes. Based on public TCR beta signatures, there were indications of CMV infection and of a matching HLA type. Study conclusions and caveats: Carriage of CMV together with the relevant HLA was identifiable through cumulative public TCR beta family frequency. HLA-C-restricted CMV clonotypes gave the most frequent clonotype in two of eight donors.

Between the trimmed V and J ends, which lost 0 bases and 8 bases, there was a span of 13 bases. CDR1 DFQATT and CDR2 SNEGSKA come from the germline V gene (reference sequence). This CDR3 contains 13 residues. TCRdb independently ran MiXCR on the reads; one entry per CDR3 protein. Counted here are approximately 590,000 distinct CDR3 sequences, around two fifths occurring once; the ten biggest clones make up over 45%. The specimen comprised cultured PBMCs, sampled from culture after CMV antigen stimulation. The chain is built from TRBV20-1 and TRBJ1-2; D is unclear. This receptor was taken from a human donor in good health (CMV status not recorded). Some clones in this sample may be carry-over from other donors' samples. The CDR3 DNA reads TGCAGTGCTAGAGATCAAGTTGCTTTAGGCTACACCTTC. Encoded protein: CSARDQVALGYTF.